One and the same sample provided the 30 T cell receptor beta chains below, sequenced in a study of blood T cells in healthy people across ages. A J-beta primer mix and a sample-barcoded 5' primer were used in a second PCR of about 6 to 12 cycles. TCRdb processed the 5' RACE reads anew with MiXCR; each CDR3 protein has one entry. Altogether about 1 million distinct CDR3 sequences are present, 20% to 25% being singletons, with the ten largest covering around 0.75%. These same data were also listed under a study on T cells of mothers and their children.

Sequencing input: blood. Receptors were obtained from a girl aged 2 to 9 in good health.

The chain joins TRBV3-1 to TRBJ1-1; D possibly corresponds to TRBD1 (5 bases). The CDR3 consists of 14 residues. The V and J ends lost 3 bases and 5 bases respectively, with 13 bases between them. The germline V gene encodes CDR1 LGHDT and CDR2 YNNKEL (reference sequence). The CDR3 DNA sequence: TGTGCCAGCAGCCACGAAGGGGTGAGGACTGAAGCTTTCTTT. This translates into CASSHEGVRTEAFF. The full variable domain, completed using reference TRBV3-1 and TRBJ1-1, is DTAVSQTPKYLVTQMGNDKSIKCEQNLGHDTMYWYKQDSKKFLKIMFSYNNKELIINETVPNRFSPKSPDKAHLNLHINSLELGDSAVYFCASSHEGVRTEAFFGQGTRLTVV.

The CDR3 is CASSPFSGRETQYF. In DNA form, the CDR3 reads TGTGCCAGCAGCCCATTTAGCGGACGAGAGACCCAGTACTTC. The chain employs TRBV7-2 and TRBJ2-5; D possibly corresponds to TRBD2 (6 bases). The V gene's germline CDR1 is SGHTA and CDR2 FQGNSA. CDR3 length: 14 amino acids. The V end lost 5 bases, the J end lost 4 bases, and 14 bases lay between the germline ends.

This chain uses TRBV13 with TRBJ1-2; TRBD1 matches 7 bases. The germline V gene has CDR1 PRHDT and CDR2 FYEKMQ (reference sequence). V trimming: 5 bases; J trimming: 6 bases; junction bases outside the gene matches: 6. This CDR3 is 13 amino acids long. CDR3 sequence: CASSLLTGNGYTF. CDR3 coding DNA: TGTGCCAGCAGCCTATTGACAGGGAATGGCTACACCTTC.

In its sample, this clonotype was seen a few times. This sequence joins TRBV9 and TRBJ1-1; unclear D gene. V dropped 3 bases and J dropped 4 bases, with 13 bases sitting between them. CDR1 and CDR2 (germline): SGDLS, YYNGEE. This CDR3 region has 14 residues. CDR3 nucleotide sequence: TGTGCCAGCAGCGGGCATTCCGAGGGCACTGAAGCTTTCTTT. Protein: CASSGHSEGTEAFF. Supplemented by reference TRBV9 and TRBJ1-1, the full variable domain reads DSGVTQTPKHLITATGQRVTLRCSPRSGDLSVYWYQQSLDQGLQFLIQYYNGEERAKGNILERFSAQQFPDLHSELNLSSLELGDSALYFCASSGHSEGTEAFFGQGTRLTVV.

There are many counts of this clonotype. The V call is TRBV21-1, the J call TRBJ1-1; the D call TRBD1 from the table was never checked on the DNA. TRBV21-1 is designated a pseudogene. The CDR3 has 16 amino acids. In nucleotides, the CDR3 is TGTGCCAGCAGCTCTCCAAAGGGGCAGGGGACCACTGAAGCTTTCTTT. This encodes CASSSPKGQGTTEAFF.

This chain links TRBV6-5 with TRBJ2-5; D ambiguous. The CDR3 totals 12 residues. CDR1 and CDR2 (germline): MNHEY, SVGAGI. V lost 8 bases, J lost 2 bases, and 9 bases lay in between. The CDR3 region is CASGKRQETQYF. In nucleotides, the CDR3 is TGTGCCAGCGGGAAAAGGCAAGAGACCCAGTACTTC.

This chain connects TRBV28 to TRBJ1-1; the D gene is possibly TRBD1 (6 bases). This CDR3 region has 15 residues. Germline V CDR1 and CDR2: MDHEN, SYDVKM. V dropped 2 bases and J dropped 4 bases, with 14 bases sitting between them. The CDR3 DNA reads TGTGCCAGCAGTTTAGTCAAGGGGGTGGGCACTGAAGCTTTCTTT. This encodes CASSLVKGVGTEAFF.

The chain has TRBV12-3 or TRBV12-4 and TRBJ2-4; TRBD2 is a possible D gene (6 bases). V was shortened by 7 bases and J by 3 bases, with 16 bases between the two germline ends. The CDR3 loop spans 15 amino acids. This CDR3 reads CASTPEEGVKNIQYF. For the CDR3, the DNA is TGTGCCAGCACCCCGGAGGAGGGTGTCAAAAACATTCAGTACTTC.

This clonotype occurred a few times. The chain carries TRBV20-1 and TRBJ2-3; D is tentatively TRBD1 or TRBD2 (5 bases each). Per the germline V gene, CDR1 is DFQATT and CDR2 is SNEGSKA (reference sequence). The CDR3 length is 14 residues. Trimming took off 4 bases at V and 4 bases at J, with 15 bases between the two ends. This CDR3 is CSATSGLVADTQYF. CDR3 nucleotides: TGCAGTGCTACCTCGGGGCTAGTGGCAGATACGCAGTATTTT.

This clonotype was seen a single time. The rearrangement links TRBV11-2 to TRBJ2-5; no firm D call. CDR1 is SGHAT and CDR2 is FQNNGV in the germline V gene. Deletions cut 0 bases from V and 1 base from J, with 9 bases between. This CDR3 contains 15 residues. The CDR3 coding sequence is TGTGCCAGCAGCTTAGAATTTTCTATCCAAGAGACCCAGTACTTC. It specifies CASSLEFSIQETQYF.

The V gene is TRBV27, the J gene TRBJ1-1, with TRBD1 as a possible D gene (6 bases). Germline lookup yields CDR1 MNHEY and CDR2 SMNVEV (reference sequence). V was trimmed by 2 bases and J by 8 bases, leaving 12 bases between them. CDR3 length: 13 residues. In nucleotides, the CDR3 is TGTGCCAGCAGTTTACAGGGGCAGAGGGAAGCTTTCTTT. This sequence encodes CASSLQGQREAFF.

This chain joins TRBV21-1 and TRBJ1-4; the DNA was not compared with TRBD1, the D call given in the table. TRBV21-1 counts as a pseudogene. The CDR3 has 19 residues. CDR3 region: CASSLTGTGERPTNEKLFF. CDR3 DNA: TGTGCCAGCAGCCTCACCGGGACAGGCGAGCGTCCAACTAATGAAAAACTGTTTTTT.

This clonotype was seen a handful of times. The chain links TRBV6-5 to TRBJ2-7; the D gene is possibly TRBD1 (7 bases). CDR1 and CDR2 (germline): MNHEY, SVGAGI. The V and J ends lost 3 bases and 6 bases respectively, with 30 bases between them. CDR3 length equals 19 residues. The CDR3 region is CASSYRRAGQTLISGEQYF. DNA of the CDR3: TGTGCCAGCAGTTATAGGCGGGCGGGACAGACCCTAATATCAGGCGAGCAGTACTTC.

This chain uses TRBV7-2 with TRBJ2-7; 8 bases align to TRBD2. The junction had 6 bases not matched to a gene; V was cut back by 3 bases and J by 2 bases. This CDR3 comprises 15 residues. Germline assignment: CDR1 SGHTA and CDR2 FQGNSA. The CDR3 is CASSFHLAGTYEQYF. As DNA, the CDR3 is TGTGCCAGCAGCTTCCACTTAGCGGGAACCTACGAGCAGTACTTC.

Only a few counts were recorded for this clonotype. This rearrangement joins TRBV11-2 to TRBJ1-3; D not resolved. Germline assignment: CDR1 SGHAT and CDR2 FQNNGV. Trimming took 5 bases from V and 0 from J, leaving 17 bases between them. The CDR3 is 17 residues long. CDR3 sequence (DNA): TGTGCCAGCAGCCATCGGACGGGGTTACACTCTGGAAACACCATATATTTT. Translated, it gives CASSHRTGLHSGNTIYF.

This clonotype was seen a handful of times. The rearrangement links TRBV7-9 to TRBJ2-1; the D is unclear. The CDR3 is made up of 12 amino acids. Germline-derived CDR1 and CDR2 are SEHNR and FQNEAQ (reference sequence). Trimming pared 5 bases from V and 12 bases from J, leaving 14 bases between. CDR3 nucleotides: TGTGCCAGCAGCCCCAGTGGTGATGGGCAGTTCTTC. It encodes CASSPSGDGQFF.

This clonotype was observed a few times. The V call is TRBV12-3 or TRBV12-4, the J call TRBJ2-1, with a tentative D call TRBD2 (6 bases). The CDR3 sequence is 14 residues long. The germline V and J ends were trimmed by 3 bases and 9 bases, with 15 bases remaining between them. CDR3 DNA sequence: TGTGCCAGCAGTTTCAATCCGGGACTGGGTGAGCAGTTCTTC. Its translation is CASSFNPGLGEQFF.

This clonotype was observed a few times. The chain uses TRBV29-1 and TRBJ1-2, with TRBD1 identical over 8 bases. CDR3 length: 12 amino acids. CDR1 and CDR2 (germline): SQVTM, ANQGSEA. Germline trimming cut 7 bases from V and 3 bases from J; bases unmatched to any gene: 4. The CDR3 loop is CSATGVDYGYTF. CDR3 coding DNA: TGCAGCGCGACAGGGGTGGACTATGGCTACACCTTC.

CDR3 nucleotides: TGTGCCAGCAGTTTAGAAGGAGGGGGTAACTATGGCTACACCTTC. Translation gives CASSLEGGGNYGYTF. The chain employs TRBV12-3 or TRBV12-4 and TRBJ1-2; tentatively, D is TRBD1 (6 bases). Trimming removed 1 base at V and 1 base at J, with 10 bases between. The CDR3 is 15 amino acids.

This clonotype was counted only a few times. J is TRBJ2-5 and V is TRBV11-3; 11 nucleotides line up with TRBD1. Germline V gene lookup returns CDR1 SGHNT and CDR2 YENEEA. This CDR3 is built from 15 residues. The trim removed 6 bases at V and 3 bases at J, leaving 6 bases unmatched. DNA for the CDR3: TGTGCCAGCAGTTGGGGACAGGGGGTGGAAGAGACCCAGTACTTC. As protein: CASSWGQGVEETQYF.

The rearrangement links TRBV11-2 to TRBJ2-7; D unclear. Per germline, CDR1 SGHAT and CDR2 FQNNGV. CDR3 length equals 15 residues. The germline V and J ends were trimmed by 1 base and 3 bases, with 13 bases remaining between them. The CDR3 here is CASSLGATEIYEQYF. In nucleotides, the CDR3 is TGTGCCAGCAGCTTAGGAGCAACCGAAATCTACGAGCAGTACTTC.

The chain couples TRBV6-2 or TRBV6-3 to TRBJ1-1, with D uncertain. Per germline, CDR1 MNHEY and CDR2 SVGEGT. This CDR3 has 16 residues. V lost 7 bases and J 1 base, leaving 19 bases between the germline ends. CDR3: CASTADPYGTNTEAFF. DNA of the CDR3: TGTGCCAGCACCGCGGACCCATATGGAACGAACACTGAAGCTTTCTTT.

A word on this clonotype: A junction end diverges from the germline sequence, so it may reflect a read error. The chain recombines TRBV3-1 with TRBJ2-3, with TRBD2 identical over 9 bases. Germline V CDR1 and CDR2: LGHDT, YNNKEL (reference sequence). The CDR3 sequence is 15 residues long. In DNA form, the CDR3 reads TGTGCCAGCAGCCAAGGAGCGGGAGGCACGGATACGCAGTATTTT. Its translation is CASSQGAGGTDTQYF.

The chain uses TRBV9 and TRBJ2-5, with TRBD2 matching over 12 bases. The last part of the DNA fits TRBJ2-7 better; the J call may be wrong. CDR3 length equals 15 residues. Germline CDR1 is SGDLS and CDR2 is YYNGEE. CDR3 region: CASSVGTSGVNEQYF. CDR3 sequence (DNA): TGTGCCAGCAGCGTAGGGACTAGCGGGGTCAACGAGCAGTACTTC.

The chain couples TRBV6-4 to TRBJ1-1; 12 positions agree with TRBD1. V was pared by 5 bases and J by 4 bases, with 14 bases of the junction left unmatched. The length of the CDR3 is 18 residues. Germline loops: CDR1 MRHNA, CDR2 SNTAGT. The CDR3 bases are TGTGCCAGCAGTCAACCGGGACAGGGGGCCTTAGGTCTCACTGAAGCTTTCTTT. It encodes CASSQPGQGALGLTEAFF.

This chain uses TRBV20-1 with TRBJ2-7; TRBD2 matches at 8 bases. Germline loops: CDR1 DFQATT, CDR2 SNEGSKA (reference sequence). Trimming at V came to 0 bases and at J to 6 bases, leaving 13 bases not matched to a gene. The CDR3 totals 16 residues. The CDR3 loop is CSARDFKSGRSGEQYF. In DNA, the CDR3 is TGCAGTGCTAGAGACTTTAAAAGCGGGAGATCGGGCGAGCAGTACTTC.

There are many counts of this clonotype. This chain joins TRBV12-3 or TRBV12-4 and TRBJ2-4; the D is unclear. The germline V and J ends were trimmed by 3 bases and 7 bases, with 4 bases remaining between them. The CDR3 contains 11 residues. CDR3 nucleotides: TGTGCCAGCAGTTTGGGGAACATTCAGTACTTC. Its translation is CASSLGNIQYF.

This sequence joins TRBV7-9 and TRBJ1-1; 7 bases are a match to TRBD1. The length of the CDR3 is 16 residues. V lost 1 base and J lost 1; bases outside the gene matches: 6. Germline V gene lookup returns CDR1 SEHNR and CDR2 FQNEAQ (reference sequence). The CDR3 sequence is CASSLGEGAPNTEAFF. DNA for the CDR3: TGTGCCAGCAGCTTAGGGGAGGGGGCGCCGAACACTGAAGCTTTCTTT.

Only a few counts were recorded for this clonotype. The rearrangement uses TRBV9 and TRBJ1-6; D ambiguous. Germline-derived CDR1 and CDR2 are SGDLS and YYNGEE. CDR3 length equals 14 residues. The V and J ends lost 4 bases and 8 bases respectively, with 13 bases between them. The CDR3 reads CASSPREGDSPLHF. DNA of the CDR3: TGTGCCAGCAGCCCTCGAGAGGGTGATTCACCCCTCCACTTT.

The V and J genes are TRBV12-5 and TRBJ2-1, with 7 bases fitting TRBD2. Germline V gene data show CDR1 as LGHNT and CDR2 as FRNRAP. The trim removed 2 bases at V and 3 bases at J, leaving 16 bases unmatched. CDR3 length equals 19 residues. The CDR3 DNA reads TGTGCTAGTGGTTTGCGTCAAGGGGAGGGATACTCAATCTACAATGAGCAGTTCTTC. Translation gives CASGLRQGEGYSIYNEQFF. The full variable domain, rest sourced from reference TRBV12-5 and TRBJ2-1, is DARVTQTPRHKVTEMGQEVTMRCQPILGHNTVFWYRQTMMQGLELLAYFRNRAPLDDSGMPKDRFSAEMPDATLATLKIQPSEPRDSAVYFCASGLRQGEGYSIYNEQFFGPGTRLTVL.